The present entry profiles one T cell receptor (beta chain) with its context. This sample was taken from a study of blood T cell repertoires in COVID-19. Overall study: Italy, Spain and the United States were the sources of the convalescent and acute COVID-19 samples.

Germline V CDR1 and CDR2: SGHRS, YFSETQ. The CDR3 consists of 15 residues. V lost 4 bases to trimming and J lost 0 bases, with 14 bases between them. Seattle-derived patients entered the study during active infection and were followed longitudinally. In the original analysis: Counts of nucleated cells, estimated from reference gene primer amplification, were obtained. TCRdb's copy holds only in-frame clones and misses some; the assay was immunoSEQ multiplex PCR. V and J calls and clone size are as listed in that table; D and trimming were resolved from the DNA. The sample lists 100,000 to 150,000 clones; around nine tenths were seen once.

The gene calls are TRBV5-1 and TRBJ2-7; TRBD2 is a possible D gene (5 bases). This sequence originates from a man between 60 and 70 years old with COVID-19, enrolled during active disease. The sample comprised peripheral blood. CDR3 amino acids: CASSPEGAYSYEQYF. Written as DNA, the CDR3 is TGCGCCAGCAGCCCCGAGGGCGCATACTCCTACGAGCAGTACTTC.